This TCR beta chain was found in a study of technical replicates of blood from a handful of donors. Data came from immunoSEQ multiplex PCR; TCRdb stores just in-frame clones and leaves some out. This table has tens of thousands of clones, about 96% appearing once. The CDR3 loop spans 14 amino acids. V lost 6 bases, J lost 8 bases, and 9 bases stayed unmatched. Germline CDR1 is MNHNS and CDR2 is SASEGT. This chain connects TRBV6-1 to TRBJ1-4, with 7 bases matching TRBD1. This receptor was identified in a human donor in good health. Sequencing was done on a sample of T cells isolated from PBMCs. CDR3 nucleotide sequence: TGTGCCAGCAGCGATACAGGGGAGGACGAAAAACTGTTTTTT. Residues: CASSDTGEDEKLFF.